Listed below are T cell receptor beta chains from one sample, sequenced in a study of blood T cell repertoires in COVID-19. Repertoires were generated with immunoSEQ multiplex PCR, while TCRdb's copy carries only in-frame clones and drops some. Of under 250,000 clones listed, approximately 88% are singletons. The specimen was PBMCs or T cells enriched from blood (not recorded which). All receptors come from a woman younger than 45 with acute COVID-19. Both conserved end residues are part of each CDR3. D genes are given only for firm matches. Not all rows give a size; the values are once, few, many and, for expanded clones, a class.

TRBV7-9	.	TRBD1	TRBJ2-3	TGTGCCAGCAGCTCTCCGGGACAGCCCACAGATACGCAGTATTTT	CASSSPGQPTDTQYF
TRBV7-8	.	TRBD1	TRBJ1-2	TGTGCCAGCAGCTTAGCGGGGACAGGGGCTAATGGCTACACCTTC	CASSLAGTGANGYTF
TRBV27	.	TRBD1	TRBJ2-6	TGTGCCAGCGGGCAGACAGGGGGGACCAACGTCCTGACTTTC	CASGQTGGTNVLTF
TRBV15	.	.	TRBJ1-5	TGTGCCACCAGCAACACACAGGGCTATCAGCCCCAGCATTTT	CATSNTQGYQPQHF
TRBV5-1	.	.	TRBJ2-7	TGCGCCAGCAGCTTGGGCGATTCACAGGGTTCCTACGAGCAGTACTTC	CASSLGDSQGSYEQYF
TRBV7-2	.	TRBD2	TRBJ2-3	TGTGCCAGCAGCTTACGGGAGGGAGATACGCAGTATTTT	CASSLREGDTQYF
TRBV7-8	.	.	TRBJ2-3	TGTGCCAGCAGCTTAGCTTTCGGGCAGGAGGGCACAGATACGCAGTATTTT	CASSLAFGQEGTDTQYF
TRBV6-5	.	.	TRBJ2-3	TGTGCCAGCAGTTACGGGCTAGCAGCAGATACGCAGTATTTT	CASSYGLAADTQYF
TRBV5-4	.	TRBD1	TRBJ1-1	TGTGCCAGCAGCTTGAACAGGGGGATAGAAGCTTTCTTT	CASSLNRGIEAFF
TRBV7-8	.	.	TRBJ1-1	TGTGCCAGCAGCTTAGACAGGAACACTGAAGCTTTCTTT	CASSLDRNTEAFF
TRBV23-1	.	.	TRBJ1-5	TGCGCCAGCAGTCAAGACGACAGGAGAATCGTCCAGCCCCAGCATTTT	CASSQDDRRIVQPQHF
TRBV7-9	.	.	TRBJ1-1	TGTGCCAGCAGCTTACCGAGATTGAACACTGAAGCTTTCTTT	CASSLPRLNTEAFF
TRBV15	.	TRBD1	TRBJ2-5	TGTGCCACCAGCGACAGGGCGCGAGAGACCCAGTACTTC	CATSDRARETQYF
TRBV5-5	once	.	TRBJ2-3	TGTGCCAGCAGCTTGCGGGATATAGATACGCAGTATTTT	CASSLRDIDTQYF
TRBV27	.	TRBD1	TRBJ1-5	TGTGCCAGCAGTTTATCCTACAGGGGTAGCAATCAGCCCCAGCATTTT	CASSLSYRGSNQPQHF
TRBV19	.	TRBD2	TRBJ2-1	TGTGCCAGTAGTGTAACTAGCGGGGAAAACAATGAGCAGTTCTTC	CASSVTSGENNEQFF
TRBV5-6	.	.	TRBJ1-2	TGTGCCAGCAGCTTGGAATCGGTCTACTATGGCTACACCTTC	CASSLESVYYGYTF
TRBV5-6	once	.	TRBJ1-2	TGTGCCAGCAGCGTGCCCGGGGGAGTTGGCTACACCTTC	CASSVPGGVGYTF
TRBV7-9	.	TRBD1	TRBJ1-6	TGTGCCAGCAGCCATGGGACAGGGGGCGAATCACCCCTCCACTTT	CASSHGTGGESPLHF
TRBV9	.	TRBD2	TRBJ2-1	TGTGCCAGCAGCCCCGGGGGGGGGTCCTACAATGAGCAGTTCTTC	CASSPGGGSYNEQFF
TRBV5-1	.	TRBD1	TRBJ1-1	TGCGCCAGCAGCATACAGGGGGATCGAAACACTGAAGCTTTCTTT	CASSIQGDRNTEAFF
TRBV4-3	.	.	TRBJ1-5	TGCGCCAGCAGCCAAGCTTTTTCGACGGGCGGGGATCAGCCCCAGCATTTT	CASSQAFSTGGDQPQHF
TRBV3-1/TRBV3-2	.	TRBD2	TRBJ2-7	TGTGCCAGCAGCGCGGGACTAGGCCGAGACTACGAGCAGTACTTC	CASSAGLGRDYEQYF
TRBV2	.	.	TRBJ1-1	TGTGCCAGCAGTCCGGACAGCCCCGAGAACACTGAAGCTTTCTTT	CASSPDSPENTEAFF
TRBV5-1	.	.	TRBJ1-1	TGCGCCAGCAGCTTGCAGGAGGGCGGAGAAGCTTTCTTT	CASSLQEGGEAFF
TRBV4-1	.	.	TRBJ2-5	TGCGCCAGCAGCCAAGTGGTTAGCGGAGCAGGAGAGACCCAGTACTTC	CASSQVVSGAGETQYF
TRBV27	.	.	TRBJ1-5	TGTGCCAGCAGTTGGGGGGTCAATCAGCCCCAGCATTTT	CASSWGVNQPQHF
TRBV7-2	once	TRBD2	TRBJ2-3	TGTGCCAGCAGCTTAGGTCTAGCGGGGAGTAGCACAGATACGCAGTATTTT	CASSLGLAGSSTDTQYF
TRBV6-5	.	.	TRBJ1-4	TGTGCCAGCAGAAACAGGTTCGGCGCTAATGAAAAACTGTTTTTT	CASRNRFGANEKLFF
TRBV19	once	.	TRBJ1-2	TGTGCCACCCGGGAGCAAAACTATGGCTACACCTTC	CATREQNYGYTF
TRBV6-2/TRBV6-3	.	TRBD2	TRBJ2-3	TGTGCCAGCAGTTACGGCGGGGGGGCAGGAACGCAGTATTTT	CASSYGGGAGTQYF
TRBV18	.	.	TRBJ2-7	TGTGCCAGCTCACCACAGGGGCTATCTCAGGGGCTGGAGTCCTACGAGCAGTACTTC	CASSPQGLSQGLESYEQYF
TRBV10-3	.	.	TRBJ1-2	TGTGCCATCAGTTCTCCGGGACAAGCCTATGGCTACACCTTC	CAISSPGQAYGYTF
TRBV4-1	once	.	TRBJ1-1	TGCGCCAGCAGCCAAGTACCGGGTGACGCTGAAGCTTTCTTT	CASSQVPGDAEAFF
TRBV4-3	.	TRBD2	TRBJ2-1	TGCGCCAGCAGCCAAGACCGGGGGGGCCGGGGGGAGCAGTTCTTC	CASSQDRGGRGEQFF
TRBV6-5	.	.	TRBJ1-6	TGTGCCAGCAGCGGGGGGGACTATAATTCACCCCTCCACTTT	CASSGGDYNSPLHF
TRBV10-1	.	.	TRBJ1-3	TGCGCCACTAAGGGGGGGTTTGTTAGAAACACCATATATTTT	CATKGGFVRNTIYF
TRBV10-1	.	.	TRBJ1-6	TGCGCCAGCAGCCAGGGAGGACGTAATTCACCCCTCCACTTT	CASSQGGRNSPLHF
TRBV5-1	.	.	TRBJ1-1	TGCGCCAGCAGCTTATACGATGTGGGGGCAGACTACAACACTGAAGCTTTCTTT	CASSLYDVGADYNTEAFF
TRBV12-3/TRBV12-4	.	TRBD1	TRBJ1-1	TGTGCCAGCAGTCCAGGGGGATCTCTTGAAGCTTTCTTT	CASSPGGSLEAFF
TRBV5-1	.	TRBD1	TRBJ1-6	TGCGCCAGCAGCTCCGGGGATGGGACAGGGCAAAATTCACCCCTCCACTTT	CASSSGDGTGQNSPLHF
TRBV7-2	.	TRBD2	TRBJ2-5	TGTGCCAGCAGCTTAAATGCGGGGGTCCAAGAGACCCAGTACTTC	CASSLNAGVQETQYF
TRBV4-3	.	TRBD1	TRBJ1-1	TGCGCCAGCAGCCAAGATCGGACAGGGGCGAACACTGAAGCTTTCTTT	CASSQDRTGANTEAFF
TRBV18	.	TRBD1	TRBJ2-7	TGTGCCAGCTCACCTTTGGGGACAGGGGGCGAGCAGTACTTC	CASSPLGTGGEQYF
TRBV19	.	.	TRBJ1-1	TGTGCCAGTAAAACAGGAAACACTGAAGCTTTCTTT	CASKTGNTEAFF
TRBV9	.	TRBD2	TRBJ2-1	TGTGCCAGCAGCGGGGGACTAGCGGGGGTCGCTGAGCAGTTCTTC	CASSGGLAGVAEQFF
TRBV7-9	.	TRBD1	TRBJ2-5	TGTGCCAGCAGCTTGACAGGGCCAGAGACCCAGTACTTC	CASSLTGPETQYF
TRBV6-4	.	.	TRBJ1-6	TGTGCCAGCAGTAATTCAGGAAATTCACCCCTCCACTTT	CASSNSGNSPLHF
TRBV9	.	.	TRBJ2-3	TGTGCCAGCAGCGTAGATAGGGGAGATACGCAGTATTTT	CASSVDRGDTQYF
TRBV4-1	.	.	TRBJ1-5	TGCGCCAGCAGCCAATCTGTCACTTATAGCAATCAGCCCCAGCATTTT	CASSQSVTYSNQPQHF
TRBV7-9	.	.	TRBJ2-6	TGTGCCAGCAGCCCCCGGGTAGTCTCTGGGGCCAACGTCCTGACTTTC	CASSPRVVSGANVLTF
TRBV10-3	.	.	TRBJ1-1	TGTGCCATCAGTGAGTCCTCCTATGAAGCTTTCTTT	CAISESSYEAFF